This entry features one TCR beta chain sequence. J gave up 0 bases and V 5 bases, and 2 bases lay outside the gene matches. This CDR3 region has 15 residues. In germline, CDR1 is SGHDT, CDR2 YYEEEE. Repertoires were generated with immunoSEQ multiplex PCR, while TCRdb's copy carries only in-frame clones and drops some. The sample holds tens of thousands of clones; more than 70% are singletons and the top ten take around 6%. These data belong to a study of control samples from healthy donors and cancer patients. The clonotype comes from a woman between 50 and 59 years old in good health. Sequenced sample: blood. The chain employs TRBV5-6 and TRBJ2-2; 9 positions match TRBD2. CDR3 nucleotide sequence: TGTGCCAGCAGTAGACTAGCGGCGAACACCGGGGAGCTGTTTTTT. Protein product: CASSRLAANTGELFF.